Each of the 3 T cell receptor beta chains below was sequenced from the same sample in a study of identical twins listed by TCRdb under 2016. The method was 5' RACE. TCRdb lists the instrument as Illumina HiSeq 2000. Clones were called with MiXCR by TCRdb after fastp trimmed the public reads at Q25, and only in-frame beta chains were retained. Each entry is one CDR3 protein sequence, shown with its most common DNA and genes. The sample includes about 500,000 distinct CDR3 sequences, with 13% to 15% observed a single time. The ten largest clones take up 0.95% to 1% of the sample. The data also belong to a second study, concerning yellow fever vaccine responses in identical twins.

Material for sequencing was CD4+ T cells sorted from blood. These receptors were taken from a woman younger than 30 in good health.

CDR3 sequence: CASSYSARTSYEQYF. In DNA, the CDR3 is TGTGCCAGCAGTTACTCGGCCCGGACTAGCTACGAGCAGTACTTC. The chain uses TRBV6-2 or TRBV6-3 and TRBJ2-7; 7 nucleotides align to TRBD2. Germline values: CDR1 MNHEY, CDR2 SVGEGT. V shed 0 bases and J 3 bases; nucleotides not matched to a gene: 5. The CDR3 has 15 amino acids.

The chain links TRBV27 to TRBJ2-1; D not resolved. CDR1 and CDR2 (germline): MNHEY, SMNVEV (reference sequence). Trimming stripped 3 bases from V and 4 bases from J, with 10 bases between. This CDR3 has 14 residues. CDR3 bases: TGTGCCAGCAGTTTTCGTCGGCAGTACAATGAGCAGTTCTTC. Translated, it gives CASSFRRQYNEQFF.

The V gene is TRBV7-2, the J gene TRBJ1-2, with 9 positions matching TRBD1. The CDR3 runs to 14 residues. V was pared by 5 bases and J by 6 bases, with 7 bases of the junction left unmatched. Germline assignment: CDR1 SGHTA and CDR2 FQGNSA. Written as DNA, the CDR3 is TGTGCCAGCAGCAAACGGGACAGGGTGGATGGCTACACCTTC. This encodes CASSKRDRVDGYTF.